This TCR beta chain derives from a study of regulatory T cells in long-lasting Graves disease. Broader study findings: Persistent Graves' patients showed less TCR diversity than newly diagnosed patients showed.

The time point here: newly diagnosed GD, antithyroid drugs for less than 3 months. With RNA extracted from PBMCs as input, the TCR library was made. American Thyroid Association guidelines defined Graves' disease diagnosis. This clonotype was observed at least ten times. The antigen is not known. For TCR beta, libraries came from iRepertoire HTBI primers and Arm-PCR of CDR3 regions. TCRdb analysed the multiplex PCR reads with MiXCR anew, one entry per CDR3 protein. The profile shows fewer than 400,000 distinct CDR3 sequences, about 20% of them singletons. The CDR3 is made up of 12 amino acids. The V gene's germline CDR1 is SQVTM and CDR2 ANQGSEA. V shed 3 bases and J shed 5 bases, with 10 bases lying between them.

The sequence was obtained from a female donor with Graves disease. The source material was peripheral blood mononuclear cells (PBMCs), sampled at new diagnosis, from a patient treated with antithyroid drugs. The V gene is TRBV29-1, the J gene TRBJ2-5; D remains unclear. The CDR3 DNA is TGCAGCGTTGAGAAGTTCGGCGAGACCCAGTACTTC. Its translation is CSVEKFGETQYF.